This T cell receptor beta chain is from a study of T-cell memory formation after mild COVID-19. Using its own MiXCR run on the 5' RACE reads, TCRdb lists one record per CDR3 protein. The table lists roughly 250,000 distinct CDR3 sequences, over 15% of them singletons. This clonotype was seen only a few times. No antigen is known for it. Whole-study findings and limits: Pre-infection memory already had some responding clones, implying cross-reactive memory joined. A second wave expanding day 15 to 37 was CD4+-biased; contracting clones were balanced.

CDR3 length: 12 amino acids. Germline-derived CDR1 and CDR2 are SGHRS and YFSETQ. The V end was cut by 4 bases, the J end by 5 bases, with 9 bases between. The TCR was taken from a young man who had mild COVID-19 (a few samples of this study predate the infection). Cell type and time point are not known. The chain combines TRBV5-1 with TRBJ1-2; the D is unclear. The source material was PBMCs or a T cell subset sorted from them (not recorded which). The CDR3 DNA follows: TGCGCCAGCAGCCCCGATGAATATGGCTACACCTTC. It is translated as CASSPDEYGYTF.